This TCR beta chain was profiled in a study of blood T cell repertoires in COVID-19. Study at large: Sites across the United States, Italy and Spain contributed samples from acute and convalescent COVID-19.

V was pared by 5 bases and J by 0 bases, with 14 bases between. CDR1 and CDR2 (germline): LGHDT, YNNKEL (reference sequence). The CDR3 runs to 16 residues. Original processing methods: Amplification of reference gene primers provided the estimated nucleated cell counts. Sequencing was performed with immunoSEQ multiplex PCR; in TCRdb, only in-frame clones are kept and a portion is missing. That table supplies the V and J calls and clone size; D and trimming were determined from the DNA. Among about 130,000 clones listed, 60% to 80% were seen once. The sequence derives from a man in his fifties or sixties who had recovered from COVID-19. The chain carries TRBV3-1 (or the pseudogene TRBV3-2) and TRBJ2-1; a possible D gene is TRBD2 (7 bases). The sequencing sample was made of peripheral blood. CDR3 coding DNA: TGTGCCAGCAGCTCGCTGGGGGGGCGCTCCTACAATGAGCAGTTCTTC. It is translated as CASSSLGGRSYNEQFF.